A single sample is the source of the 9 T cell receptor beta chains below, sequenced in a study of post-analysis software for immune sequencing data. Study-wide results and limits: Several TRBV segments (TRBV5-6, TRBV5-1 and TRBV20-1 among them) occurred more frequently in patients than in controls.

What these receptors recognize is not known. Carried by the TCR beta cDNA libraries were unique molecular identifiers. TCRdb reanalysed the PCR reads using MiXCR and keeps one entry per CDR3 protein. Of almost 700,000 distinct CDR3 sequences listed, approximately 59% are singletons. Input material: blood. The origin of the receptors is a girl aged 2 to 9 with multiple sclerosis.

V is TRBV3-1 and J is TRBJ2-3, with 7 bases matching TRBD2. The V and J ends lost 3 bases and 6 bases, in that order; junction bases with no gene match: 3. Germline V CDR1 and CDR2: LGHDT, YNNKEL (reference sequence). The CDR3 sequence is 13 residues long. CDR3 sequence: CASSHTSEDTQYF. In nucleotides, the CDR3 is TGTGCCAGCAGCCATACTAGCGAGGATACGCAGTATTTT.

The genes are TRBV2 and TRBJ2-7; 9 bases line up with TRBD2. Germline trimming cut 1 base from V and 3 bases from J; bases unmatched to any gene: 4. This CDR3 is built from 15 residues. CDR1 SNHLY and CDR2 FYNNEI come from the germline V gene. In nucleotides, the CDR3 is TGTGCCAGCAGTGAAGTATCACTAGCGGGCTACGAGCAGTACTTC. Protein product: CASSEVSLAGYEQYF.

The DNA for the CDR3 is TGTGCCAGCAGCCAAGACAGGGTGGTGCAAGGCTACACCTTC. Translating gives CASSQDRVVQGYTF. V usage is TRBV3-1 and J usage is TRBJ1-2; a weak D match, TRBD1 (5 bases). Trimming shortened V by 0 bases and J by 8 bases, and 13 bases separated the two germline ends. Germline V gene data show CDR1 as LGHDT and CDR2 as YNNKEL (reference sequence). This CDR3 comprises 14 residues.

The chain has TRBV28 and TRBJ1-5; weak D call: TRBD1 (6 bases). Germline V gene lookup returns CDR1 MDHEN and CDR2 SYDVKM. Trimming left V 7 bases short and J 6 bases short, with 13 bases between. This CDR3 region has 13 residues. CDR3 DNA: TGTGCCAGCACATCGGGGGCCGGTCAGCCCCAGCATTTT. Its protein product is CASTSGAGQPQHF.

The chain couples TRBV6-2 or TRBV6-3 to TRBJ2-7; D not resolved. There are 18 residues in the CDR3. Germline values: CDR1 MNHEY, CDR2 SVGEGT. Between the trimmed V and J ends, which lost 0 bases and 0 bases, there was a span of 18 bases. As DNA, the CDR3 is TGTGCCAGCAGTTACTCGGTCAGGTTTGCAGGAAGCTCCTACGAGCAGTACTTC. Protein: CASSYSVRFAGSSYEQYF.

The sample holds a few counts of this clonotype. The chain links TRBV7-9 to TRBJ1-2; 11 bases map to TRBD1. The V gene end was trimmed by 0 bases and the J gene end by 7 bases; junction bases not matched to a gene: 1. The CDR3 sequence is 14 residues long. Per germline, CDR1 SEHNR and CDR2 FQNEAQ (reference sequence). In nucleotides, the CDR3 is TGTGCCAGCAGCTTAGCGGGACAGGGGGTTGGCTACACCTTC. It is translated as CASSLAGQGVGYTF.

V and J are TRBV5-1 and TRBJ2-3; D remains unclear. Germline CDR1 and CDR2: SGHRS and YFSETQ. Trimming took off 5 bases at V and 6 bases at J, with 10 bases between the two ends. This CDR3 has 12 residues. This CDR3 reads CASSWDWDTQYF. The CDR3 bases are TGCGCCAGCAGTTGGGATTGGGATACGCAGTATTTT. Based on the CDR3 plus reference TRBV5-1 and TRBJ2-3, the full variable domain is KAGVTQTPRYLIKTRGQQVTLSCSPISGHRSVSWYQQTPGQGLQFLFEYFSETQRNKGNFPGRFSGRQFSNSRSEMNVSTLELGDSALYLCASSWDWDTQYFGPGTRLTVL.

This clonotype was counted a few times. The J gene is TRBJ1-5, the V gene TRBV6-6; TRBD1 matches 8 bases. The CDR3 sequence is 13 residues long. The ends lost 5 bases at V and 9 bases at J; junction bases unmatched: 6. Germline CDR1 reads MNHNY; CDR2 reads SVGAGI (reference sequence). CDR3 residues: CASSQGQGRPQHF. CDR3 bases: TGTGCCAGCAGTCAAGGACAGGGCAGGCCCCAGCATTTT.

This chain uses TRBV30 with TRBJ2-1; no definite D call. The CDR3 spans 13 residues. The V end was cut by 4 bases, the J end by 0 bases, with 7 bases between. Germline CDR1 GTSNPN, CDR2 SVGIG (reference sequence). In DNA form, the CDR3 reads TGTGCCTGGACTCCGAGCTCCTACAATGAGCAGTTCTTC. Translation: CAWTPSSYNEQFF.